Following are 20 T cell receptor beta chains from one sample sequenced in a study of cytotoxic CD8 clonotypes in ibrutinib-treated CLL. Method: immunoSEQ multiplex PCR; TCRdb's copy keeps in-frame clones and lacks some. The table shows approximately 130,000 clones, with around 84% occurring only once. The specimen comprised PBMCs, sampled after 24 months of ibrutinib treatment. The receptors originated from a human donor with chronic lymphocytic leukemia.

The CDR3 sequence: CASGERTGWTEAFF. Here the CDR3 DNA reads TGTGCCAGCGGGGAGAGGACAGGGTGGACTGAAGCTTTCTTT. The rearrangement links TRBV2 to TRBJ1-1; 8 bases line up with TRBD1. The CDR3 is 14 amino acids. The V segment lost 8 bases and the J segment 5 bases; nucleotides outside the gene matches: 10. The germline V gene has CDR1 SNHLY and CDR2 FYNNEI.

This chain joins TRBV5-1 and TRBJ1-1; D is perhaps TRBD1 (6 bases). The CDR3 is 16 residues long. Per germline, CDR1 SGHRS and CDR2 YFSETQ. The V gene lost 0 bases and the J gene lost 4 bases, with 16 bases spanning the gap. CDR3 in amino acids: CASSLVGGAGLTEAFF. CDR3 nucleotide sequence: TGCGCCAGCAGCTTGGTAGGGGGGGCGGGTCTCACTGAAGCTTTCTTT.

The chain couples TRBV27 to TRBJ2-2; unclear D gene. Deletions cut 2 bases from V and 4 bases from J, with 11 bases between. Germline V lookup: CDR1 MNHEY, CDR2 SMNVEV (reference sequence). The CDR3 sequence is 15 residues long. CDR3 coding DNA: TGTGCCAGCAGTTTAAGGTCTCGGGCCACCGGGGAGCTGTTTTTT. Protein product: CASSLRSRATGELFF.

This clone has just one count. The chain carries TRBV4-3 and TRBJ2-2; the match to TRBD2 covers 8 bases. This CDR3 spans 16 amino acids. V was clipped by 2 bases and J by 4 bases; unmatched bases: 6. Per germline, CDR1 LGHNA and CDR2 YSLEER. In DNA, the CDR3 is TGCGCCAGCAGCCAATTTGGCGGGGGGTCCACCGGGGAGCTGTTTTTT. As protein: CASSQFGGGSTGELFF.

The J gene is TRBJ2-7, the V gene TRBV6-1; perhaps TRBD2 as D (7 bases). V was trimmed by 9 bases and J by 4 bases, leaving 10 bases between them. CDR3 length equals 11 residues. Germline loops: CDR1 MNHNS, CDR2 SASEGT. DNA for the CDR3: TGTGCCAGTAGGGGGGGTTACGAGCAGTACTTC. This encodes CASRGGYEQYF.

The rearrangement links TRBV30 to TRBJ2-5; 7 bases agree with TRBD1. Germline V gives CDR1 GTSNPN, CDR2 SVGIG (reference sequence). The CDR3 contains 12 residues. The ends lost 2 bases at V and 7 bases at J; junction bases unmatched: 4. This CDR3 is CAWSQGVGTQYF. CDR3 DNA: TGTGCCTGGAGTCAGGGGGTGGGGACCCAGTACTTC.

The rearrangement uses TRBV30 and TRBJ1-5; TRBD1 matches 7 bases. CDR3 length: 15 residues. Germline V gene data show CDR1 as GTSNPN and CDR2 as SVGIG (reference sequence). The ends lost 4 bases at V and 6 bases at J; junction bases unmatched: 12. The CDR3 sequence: CAWTSPTGVPQPQHF. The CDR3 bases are TGTGCCTGGACCTCTCCTACAGGGGTGCCTCAGCCCCAGCATTTT.

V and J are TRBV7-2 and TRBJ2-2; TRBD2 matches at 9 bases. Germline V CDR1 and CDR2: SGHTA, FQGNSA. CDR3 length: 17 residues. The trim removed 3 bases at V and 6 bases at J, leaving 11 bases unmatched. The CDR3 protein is CASSLRGTSSGAGELFF. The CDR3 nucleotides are TGTGCCAGCAGCTTGCGTGGGACTAGCAGTGGTGCCGGGGAGCTGTTTTTT.

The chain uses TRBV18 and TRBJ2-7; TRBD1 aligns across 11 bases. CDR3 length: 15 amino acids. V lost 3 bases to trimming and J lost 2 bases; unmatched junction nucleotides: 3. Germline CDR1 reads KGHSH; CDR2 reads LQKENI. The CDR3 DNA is TGTGCCAGCTCACCCGGACAGGGGGCGGCCTACGAGCAGTACTTC. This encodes CASSPGQGAAYEQYF.

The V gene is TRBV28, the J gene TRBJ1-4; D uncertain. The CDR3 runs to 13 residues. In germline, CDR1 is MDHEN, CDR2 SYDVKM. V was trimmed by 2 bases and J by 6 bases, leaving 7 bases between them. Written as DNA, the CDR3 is TGTGCCAGCAGTTTAGCGGGCGATGAAAAACTGTTTTTT. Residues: CASSLAGDEKLFF.

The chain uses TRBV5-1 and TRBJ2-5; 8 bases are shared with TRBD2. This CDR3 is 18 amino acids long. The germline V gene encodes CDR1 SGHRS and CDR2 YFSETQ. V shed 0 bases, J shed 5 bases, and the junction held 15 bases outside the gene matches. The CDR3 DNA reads TGCGCCAGCAGCTTGGACCCGGGGGGGCGGGTCTCGAGTGAGACCCAGTACTTC. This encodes CASSLDPGGRVSSETQYF.

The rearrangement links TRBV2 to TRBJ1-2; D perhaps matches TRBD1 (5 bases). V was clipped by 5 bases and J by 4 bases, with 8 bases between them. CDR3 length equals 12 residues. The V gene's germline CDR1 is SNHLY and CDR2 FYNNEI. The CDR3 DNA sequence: TGTGCCAGCAGTAGGGACGTCTATGGCTACACCTTC. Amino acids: CASSRDVYGYTF. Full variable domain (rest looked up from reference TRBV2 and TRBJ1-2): EPEVTQTPSHQVTQMGQEVILRCVPISNHLYFYWYRQILGQKVEFLVSFYNNEISEKSEIFDDQFSVERPDGSNFTLKIRSTKLEDSAMYFCASSRDVYGYTFGSGTRLTVV.

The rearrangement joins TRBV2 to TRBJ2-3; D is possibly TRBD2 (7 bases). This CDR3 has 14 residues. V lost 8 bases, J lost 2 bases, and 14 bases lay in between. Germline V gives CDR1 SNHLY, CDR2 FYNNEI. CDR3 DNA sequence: TGTGCCAGCGATGAGGGGGGGAACACAGATACGCAGTATTTT. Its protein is CASDEGGNTDTQYF.

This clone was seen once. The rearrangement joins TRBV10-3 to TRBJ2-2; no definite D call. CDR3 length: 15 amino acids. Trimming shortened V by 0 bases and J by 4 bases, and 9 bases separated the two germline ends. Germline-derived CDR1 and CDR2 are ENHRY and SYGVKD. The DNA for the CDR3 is TGTGCCATCAGTGAGTCGACTCGAGCCACCGGGGAGCTGTTTTTT. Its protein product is CAISESTRATGELFF.

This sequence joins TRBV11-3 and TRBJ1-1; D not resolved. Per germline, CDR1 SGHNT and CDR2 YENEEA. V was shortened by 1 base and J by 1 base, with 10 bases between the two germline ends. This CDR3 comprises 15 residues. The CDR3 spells CASSLGGRQNTEAFF. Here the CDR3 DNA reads TGTGCCAGCAGCTTAGGAGGTCGGCAGAACACTGAAGCTTTCTTT.

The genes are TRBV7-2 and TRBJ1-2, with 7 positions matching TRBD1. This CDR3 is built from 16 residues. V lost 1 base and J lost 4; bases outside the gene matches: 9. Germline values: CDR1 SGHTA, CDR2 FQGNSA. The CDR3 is CASSLGSRQGLYGYTF. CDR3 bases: TGTGCCAGCAGCTTAGGATCAAGACAGGGACTCTATGGCTACACCTTC.

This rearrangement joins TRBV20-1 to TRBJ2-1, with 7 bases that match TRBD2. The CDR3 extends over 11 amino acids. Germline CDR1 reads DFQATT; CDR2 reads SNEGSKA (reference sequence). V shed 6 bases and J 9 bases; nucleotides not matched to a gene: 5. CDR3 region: CSARTRGEQFF. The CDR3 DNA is TGCAGTGCCCGGACTAGGGGTGAGCAGTTCTTC.

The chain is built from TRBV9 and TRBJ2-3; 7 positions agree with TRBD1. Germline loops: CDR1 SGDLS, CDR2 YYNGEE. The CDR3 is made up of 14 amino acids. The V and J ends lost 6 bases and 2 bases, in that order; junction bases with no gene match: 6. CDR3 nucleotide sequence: TGTGCCAGCACCACGACAGGGTTCACAGATACGCAGTATTTT. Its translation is CASTTTGFTDTQYF.

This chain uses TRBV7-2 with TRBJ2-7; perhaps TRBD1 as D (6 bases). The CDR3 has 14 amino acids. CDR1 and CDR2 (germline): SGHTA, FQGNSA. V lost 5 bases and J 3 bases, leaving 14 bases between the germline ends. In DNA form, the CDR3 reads TGTGCCAGCAGCAGATCCGGGACACGCTACGAGCAGTACTTC. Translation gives CASSRSGTRYEQYF.

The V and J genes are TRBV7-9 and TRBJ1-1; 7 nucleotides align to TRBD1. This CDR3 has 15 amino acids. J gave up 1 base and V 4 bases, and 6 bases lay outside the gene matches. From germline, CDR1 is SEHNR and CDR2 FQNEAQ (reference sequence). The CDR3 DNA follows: TGTGCCAGCAGCTCCAAACAGGGGTCGAACACTGAAGCTTTCTTT. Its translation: CASSSKQGSNTEAFF.